This T cell receptor (beta chain) was sequenced in a study of radiation and T cells in renal cell carcinoma. Study conclusions and caveats: Baseline intratumoral clonotype presence is unknown without pretreatment biopsies. In blood, top tumor clones expanded by 2 weeks, shrinking by 4.

There are 14 residues in the CDR3. Germline CDR1 is WSHSY and CDR2 is SAAADI. V was trimmed by 2 bases and J by 4 bases, leaving 9 bases between them. As for this clone: Antigen unknown.

The data were produced by immunoSEQ multiplex PCR, yet TCRdb's version contains in-frame clones alone and is incomplete. The data show under 200,000 clones, about 87% seen once. As for time point: blood 4 weeks post-SBRT, at nephrectomy. Stated treatment: 15 Gy SBRT to primary tumor, nephrectomy 4 weeks later. Nephrectomy followed 15 Gy stereotactic body radiation by 4 weeks. Serial blood draws occurred at baseline and 2 and 4 weeks post-SBRT. This sequence was found in a woman aged 45-60 years with renal cell carcinoma. V and J are TRBV10-2 and TRBJ2-1; a weak D match, TRBD2 (6 bases). The source was blood, collected from a patient whose treatment included radiotherapy and nephrectomy. The CDR3 here is CASSEASEYNEQFF. The CDR3 nucleotides are TGCGCCAGCAGTGAGGCTAGCGAATACAATGAGCAGTTCTTC.